The 22 T cell receptor beta chains listed next were all sequenced from one sample in a study of metastatic and nonmetastatic thyroid tumors. There were no patients who had received any treatment before thyroid surgery. TCRdb re-clonotyped the PCR reads through MiXCR. Of about 35,000 clones in the sample, roughly a sixth were seen once. Sequenced input: blood. All receptors derive from a male donor with papillary thyroid cancer or a benign thyroid nodule (not recorded which). Some clones in this sample may be carry-over from other donors' samples.

In this sample, this clone turned up many times. The CDR3 nucleotides are TGTGCCAGCAGTCCCCGAGGGTTCGGCTACACCTTC. Amino acid sequence: CASSPRGFGYTF. The chain links TRBV6-1 to TRBJ1-2; no definite D call. Germline-derived CDR1 and CDR2 are MNHNS and SASEGT. This CDR3 is built from 12 residues. The V end lost 5 bases, the J end lost 8 bases, and 12 bases lay between the germline ends.

About this clone itself: Other DNA sequences within the sample encode an identical CDR3. The gene calls are TRBV6-1 and TRBJ2-3; 9 bases are shared with TRBD2. V lost 7 bases to trimming and J lost 2 bases; unmatched junction nucleotides: 7. The CDR3 loop spans 15 amino acids. The germline gives CDR1 MNHNS, CDR2 SASEGT. CDR3 protein: CASTVSGRVTDTQYF. The CDR3 bases are TGTGCCAGCACCGTTAGCGGGAGAGTCACAGATACGCAGTATTTT.

A remark on this clone: This CDR3 is missing its conserved last phenylalanine or tryptophan, likely due to a read error. The rearrangement joins TRBV5-1 to TRBJ1-6; no reliable D call. The V gene's germline CDR1 is SGHRS and CDR2 YFSETQ. The CDR3 sequence is 13 residues long. Trimming removed 0 bases at V and 14 bases at J, with 12 bases between. The CDR3 sequence is CASSLEWTPTLHS. The CDR3 DNA reads TGCGCCAGCAGCTTGGAATGGACTCCCACCCTCCACTCT.

The gene calls are TRBV11-2 and TRBJ2-7; tentative D call: TRBD2 (6 bases). CDR1 SGHAT and CDR2 FQNNGV come from the germline V gene. The CDR3 is made up of 14 amino acids. Trimming removed 3 bases at V and 3 bases at J, with 12 bases between. CDR3 bases: TGTGCCAGCAGCTTTGGGGGAGGTCACTACGAGCAGTACTTC. It yields the protein CASSFGGGHYEQYF.

This clone was seen at least ten times. The rearrangement joins TRBV5-1 to TRBJ2-2; D is perhaps TRBD1 (6 bases). This CDR3 has 15 residues. V lost 5 bases and J 4 bases, leaving 15 bases between the germline ends. From germline, CDR1 is SGHRS and CDR2 YFSETQ. CDR3 sequence reads: CASRETGSSTGELFF. For the CDR3, the DNA is TGCGCCAGCAGAGAGACAGGTTCCAGCACCGGGGAGCTGTTTTTT.

This clone was detected a few times. V usage is TRBV12-3 or TRBV12-4 and J usage is TRBJ1-5; TRBD1 matches at 9 bases. CDR3 length: 15 residues. Trimming took 6 bases from V and 7 from J; bases not matched to a gene: 10. CDR3 region: CASRPTGGAGQPQHF. The CDR3 bases are TGTGCCAGCAGACCTACAGGGGGCGCGGGGCAGCCCCAGCATTTT.

In its sample, this clone was seen a few times. The V gene is TRBV27, the J gene TRBJ2-1, with TRBD1 matching over 7 bases. CDR3 length equals 15 residues. The V segment lost 5 bases and the J segment 1 base; nucleotides outside the gene matches: 5. Germline CDR1 and CDR2: MNHEY and SMNVEV (reference sequence). CDR3 amino acids: CASSTRQGSYNEQFF. The DNA of the CDR3 is TGTGCCAGCAGTACCCGACAGGGTTCCTACAATGAGCAGTTCTTC.

The gene calls are TRBV6-1 and TRBJ1-6; weak D call: TRBD1 (6 bases). V shed 6 bases and J shed 7 bases, with 16 bases lying between them. Germline V gene sequence: CDR1 MNHNS, CDR2 SASEGT. The CDR3 covers 15 residues. This CDR3 reads CASSPGTDSNSPLHF. The CDR3 nucleotides are TGTGCCAGCAGCCCCGGGACGGACAGCAATTCACCCCTCCACTTT.

The chain is built from TRBV11-2 and TRBJ1-2, with 7 bases matching TRBD1. The germline gives CDR1 SGHAT, CDR2 FQNNGV. This CDR3 spans 14 amino acids. V lost 0 bases to trimming and J lost 8 bases; unmatched junction nucleotides: 6. CDR3 amino acids: CASSLERGRRGYTF. In DNA, the CDR3 is TGTGCCAGCAGCTTAGAAAGGGGGCGAAGGGGCTACACCTTC.

With regard to this clone: A much larger clone lies a single base off, so this may be a read error. The chain employs TRBV30 and TRBJ2-5, with D unresolved. The germline CDR1 and CDR2 sequences are GTSNPN and SVGIG (reference sequence). The CDR3 has 13 amino acids. The CDR3 bases are TGTGCCTGGAGTGTACGATTAGAAGAGACCCGGTACTTC. This translates into CAWSVRLEETRYF.

In regard to this clone: One end of the junction does not line up with germline, which may come from a read error. V is TRBV24-1 and J is TRBJ2-2, with 13 bases matching TRBD2. The CDR3 covers 20 residues. Germline CDR1 reads KGHDR; CDR2 reads SFDVKD. Here the CDR3 DNA reads TGTGCCACCTTCTCACCGGTACTAGCGGGGGGGCGAGGCAGCACCGGTGAGCTGTTTTTT. As protein: CATFSPVLAGGRGSTGELFF.

This clone was seen many times. The chain recombines TRBV20-1 with TRBJ1-2, with D possibly matching TRBD1 (5 bases). The CDR3 loop spans 14 amino acids. Trimming pared 0 bases from V and 6 bases from J, leaving 14 bases between. In germline, CDR1 is DFQATT, CDR2 SNEGSKA (reference sequence). DNA for the CDR3: TGCAGTGCTAGAGATTGGGGCAAGGCGGATGGCTACACCTTC. Its protein product is CSARDWGKADGYTF.

V usage is TRBV5-1 and J usage is TRBJ2-3, with TRBD2 as a possible D gene (6 bases). Per germline, CDR1 SGHRS and CDR2 YFSETQ. The V end was cut by 7 bases, the J end by 3 bases, with 21 bases between. This CDR3 region has 16 residues. The CDR3 sequence: CASLRGSSDFTDTQYF. As DNA, the CDR3 is TGCGCCAGCTTACGGGGATCTAGCGATTTTACAGATACGCAGTATTTT.

In its sample, this clone is medium-sized (0.01 to 0.1%). The chain employs TRBV28 and TRBJ2-2; no definite D call. The CDR3 length is 15 residues. Trimming cost V 3 bases and J 10 bases, with 18 bases left between them. The germline CDR1 and CDR2 sequences are MDHEN and SYDVKM. The CDR3 sequence is CASSLSATLPKELFF. The CDR3 DNA follows: TGTGCCAGCAGTTTGAGCGCTACTTTACCGAAGGAGCTGTTTTTT.

The CDR3 sequence: CSASGAYNEQFF. The CDR3 region has the DNA TGCAGTGCCAGTGGGGCTTACAATGAGCAGTTCTTC. The chain joins TRBV20-1 to TRBJ2-1, with D possibly matching TRBD1 (5 bases). CDR3 length equals 12 residues. Deletions cut 6 bases from V and 4 bases from J, with 10 bases between. Germline assignment: CDR1 DFQATT and CDR2 SNEGSKA (reference sequence).

The rearrangement uses TRBV7-9 and TRBJ2-7, with 7 bases matching TRBD1. The length of the CDR3 is 15 residues. Germline assignment: CDR1 SEHNR and CDR2 FQNEAQ (reference sequence). Trimming removed 5 bases from V and 0 bases from J; junction bases left unmatched: 7. This CDR3 reads CASSPTGPLSYEQYF. The DNA for the CDR3 is TGTGCCAGCAGCCCGACAGGGCCACTCTCCTACGAGCAGTACTTC.

The rearrangement links TRBV6-4 to TRBJ2-7; 8 bases are a match to TRBD2. Looked up from germline, CDR1 is MRHNA and CDR2 is SNTAGT. This CDR3 comprises 14 residues. Trimming removed 2 bases from V and 7 bases from J; junction bases left unmatched: 7. This chain's CDR3 is CASSDGGLGTEQYF. As DNA, the CDR3 is TGTGCCAGCAGTGACGGGGGACTAGGGACGGAGCAGTACTTC.

The sample holds many counts of this clone. This chain uses TRBV4-3 with TRBJ2-2, with D tentatively TRBD1 (6 bases). V lost 1 base, J lost 5 bases, and 14 bases lay in between. The CDR3 spans 16 residues. In germline, CDR1 is LGHNA, CDR2 YSLEER. The CDR3 region has the DNA TGCGCCAGCAGCCAAGCCCCAGGGGCGGCGACCGGGGAGCTGTTTTTT. Encoded protein: CASSQAPGAATGELFF.

At least ten counts were recorded for this clone. One end of the junction is discordant with germline, which a read error may explain. The chain uses TRBV6-2 or TRBV6-3 and TRBJ1-2, with 7 positions matching TRBD1. This CDR3 is 12 amino acids long. The germline CDR1 and CDR2 sequences are MNHEY and SVGEGT. This CDR3 is CASSLTGYGHTF. The CDR3 DNA sequence: TGTGCCAGTTCTTTGACAGGGTATGGCCACACCTTC.

The genes are TRBV20-1 and TRBJ2-3; TRBD2 matches 14 bases. The germline V gene encodes CDR1 DFQATT and CDR2 SNEGSKA (reference sequence). With V trimmed by 6 bases and J by 2 bases, 13 bases remained unmatched. The CDR3 extends over 18 amino acids. CDR3 protein: CSAEGGTSGSLDTDTQYF. The CDR3 coding sequence is TGCAGTGCGGAAGGGGGGACTAGCGGGAGCCTAGACACAGATACGCAGTATTTT.

This clone was detected many times. The V gene is TRBV6-2 or TRBV6-3, the J gene TRBJ2-3, with 7 bases that match TRBD2. The CDR3 has 14 amino acids. V trimming: 5 bases; J trimming: 2 bases; junction bases outside the gene matches: 4. Germline-derived CDR1 and CDR2 are MNHEY and SVGEGT. As DNA, the CDR3 is TGTGCCAGCAGTGGACTAGACCACACAGATACGCAGTATTTT. Protein: CASSGLDHTDTQYF.

This clone was counted at least ten times. Sequence at one end of the junction differs from germline and may be a read error. The same CDR3 arises from other DNA sequences in this sample as well. The chain employs TRBV7-2 and TRBJ2-3, with TRBD2 matching 8 bases. This CDR3 is built from 14 residues. The germline V gene encodes CDR1 SGHTA and CDR2 FQGNSA. The CDR3 region has the DNA TGTGCTAGCAGCTTAGGTCTGCGGGGGCGGGGGGAGTATTTT. Protein: CASSLGLRGRGEYF. The variable domain in full, completed from reference TRBV7-2 and TRBJ2-3, reads GAGVSQSPSNKVTEKGKDVELRCDPISGHTALYWYRQSLGQGLEFLIYFQGNSAPDKSGLPSDRFSAERTGGSVSTLTIQRTQQEDSAVYLCASSLGLRGRGEYFGPGTRLTVL.